This entry lists 23 T cell receptor beta chains sequenced from one sample in a study of blood T cell repertoires in COVID-19. Assay used: immunoSEQ multiplex PCR; TCRdb lists only in-frame clones, some missing. The sample shows some 260,000 clones, 88% of them seen only once. The sequenced sample was peripheral blood. These receptors came from a young woman with acute or convalescent COVID-19.

The chain combines TRBV6-2 or TRBV6-3 with TRBJ1-5; tentatively, D is TRBD1 (6 bases). The CDR3 runs to 15 residues. Trimming pared 6 bases from V and 2 bases from J, leaving 14 bases between. The V gene's germline CDR1 is MNHEY and CDR2 SVGEGT. The CDR3 coding sequence is TGTGCCAGCAGCTGGACAGCCTTGGGCAATCAGCCCCAGCATTTT. Protein product: CASSWTALGNQPQHF.

The chain uses TRBV4-1 and TRBJ2-7; 10 bases agree with TRBD1. This CDR3 has 16 amino acids. Germline V gene data show CDR1 as MGHRA and CDR2 as YSYEKL. V was clipped by 0 bases and J by 5 bases; unmatched bases: 7. CDR3 sequence (DNA): TGCGCCAGCAGCCAAGATCGGGACAGGGGATCCCACGAGCAGTACTTC. Its protein is CASSQDRDRGSHEQYF.

This rearrangement joins TRBV4-3 to TRBJ1-4; D uncertain. In germline, CDR1 is LGHNA, CDR2 YSLEER. Trimming took 0 bases from V and 8 from J, leaving 7 bases between them. This CDR3 has 13 amino acids. The CDR3, as DNA: TGCGCCAGCAGCCAAGATCTCAGGGAAAAACTGTTTTTT. Amino acids: CASSQDLREKLFF.

V and J are TRBV19 and TRBJ1-5; 11 bases map to TRBD1. The V segment lost 9 bases and the J segment 6 bases; nucleotides outside the gene matches: 13. The CDR3 totals 16 residues. CDR1 and CDR2 (germline): LNHDA, SQIVND (reference sequence). CDR3 in amino acids: CASLDPGQGVSQPQHF. The CDR3 DNA sequence: TGTGCCAGCCTAGATCCGGGACAGGGGGTTAGTCAGCCCCAGCATTTT.

V and J are TRBV11-2 and TRBJ2-7, with 9 positions matching TRBD2. The CDR3 consists of 14 residues. Unmatched junction bases numbered 3, after V lost 6 bases and J lost 0 bases. Germline-derived CDR1 and CDR2 are SGHAT and FQNNGV. The CDR3 DNA reads TGTGCCAGCAGTAAGGGACTAGCCTCCTACGAGCAGTACTTC. Amino acids: CASSKGLASYEQYF.

The chain recombines TRBV5-1 with TRBJ1-1, with D unresolved. CDR3 length: 12 residues. V lost 5 bases to trimming and J lost 4 bases, with 9 bases between them. The germline CDR1 and CDR2 sequences are SGHRS and YFSETQ. CDR3 DNA: TGCGCCAGCAGAGACCCGGGCACTGAAGCTTTCTTT. It encodes CASRDPGTEAFF.

V and J are TRBV9 and TRBJ2-1, with TRBD1 matching 10 bases. This CDR3 contains 16 residues. J gave up 6 bases and V 0 bases, and 6 bases lay outside the gene matches. Germline CDR1 and CDR2: SGDLS and YYNGEE. The DNA for the CDR3 is TGTGCCAGCAGCGTAGCTATAGGACAGGGGGGCAATGAGCAGTTCTTC. As protein: CASSVAIGQGGNEQFF.

This sequence joins TRBV10-3 and TRBJ2-2; 15 bases are a match to TRBD2. The CDR3 sequence is 20 residues long. CDR1 is ENHRY, CDR2 SYGVKD, per germline. V trimming: 2 bases; J trimming: 4 bases; junction bases outside the gene matches: 11. In nucleotides, the CDR3 is TGTGCCATCAGTGAGCGCATCCCGGGACTAGCGGGAGGAAGCACCGGGGAGCTGTTTTTT. This encodes CAISERIPGLAGGSTGELFF.

The rearrangement uses TRBV11-2 and TRBJ1-2; D gene ambiguous. The germline V gene has CDR1 SGHAT and CDR2 FQNNGV. The CDR3 covers 13 residues. The V end was cut by 1 base, the J end by 4 bases, with 7 bases between. CDR3 region: CASSLGPPYGYTF. The CDR3 nucleotides are TGTGCCAGCAGCTTAGGGCCGCCCTATGGCTACACCTTC. The whole variable domain, filled in from reference TRBV11-2 and TRBJ1-2, reads EAGVAQSPRYKIIEKRQSVAFWCNPISGHATLYWYQQILGQGPKLLIQFQNNGVVDDSQLPKDRFSAERLKGVDSTLKIQPAKLEDSAVYLCASSLGPPYGYTFGSGTRLTVV.

This sequence joins TRBV25-1 and TRBJ2-5; 9 bases align to TRBD2. Germline V CDR1 and CDR2: MGHDK, SYGVNS. The length of the CDR3 is 17 residues. J was trimmed by 1 base and V by 4 bases; bases with no gene match: 10. CDR3 sequence reads: CASSGPATSGVQETQYF. CDR3 bases: TGTGCCAGCAGTGGTCCCGCGACTAGCGGAGTCCAAGAGACCCAGTACTTC.

The chain couples TRBV5-6 to TRBJ1-3, with D possibly being TRBD1 (5 bases). This CDR3 comprises 17 residues. Germline-derived CDR1 and CDR2 are SGHDT and YYEEEE. Trimming removed 0 bases from V and 2 bases from J, with 15 bases in between. In nucleotides, the CDR3 is TGTGCCAGCAGCTTGGTTCGGGGGTCGCTGACTGGAAACACCATATATTTT. As protein: CASSLVRGSLTGNTIYF.

The CDR3, as DNA: TGTGCCAGCAGACAGGGAGTTAATTCACCCCTCCACTTT. Translation: CASRQGVNSPLHF. The gene calls are TRBV9 and TRBJ1-6; D may be TRBD1 (6 bases). Trimming took off 5 bases at V and 6 bases at J, with 9 bases between the two ends. This CDR3 is 13 amino acids long. Germline V gives CDR1 SGDLS, CDR2 YYNGEE.

This sequence joins TRBV5-1 and TRBJ2-5, with a possible D match to TRBD1 (5 bases). V was cut by 4 bases and J by 0 bases, with 13 bases left in between. This CDR3 has 15 amino acids. Per the germline V gene, CDR1 is SGHRS and CDR2 is YFSETQ. CDR3 DNA: TGCGCCAGCAGCCAAACAGGACCGTACCAAGAGACCCAGTACTTC. It yields the protein CASSQTGPYQETQYF.

The J gene is TRBJ2-1, the V gene TRBV7-6; D uncertain. CDR1 and CDR2 from the germline V gene are SGHVS and FNYEAQ. Trimming shortened V by 2 bases and J by 8 bases, and 10 bases separated the two germline ends. The CDR3 length is 13 residues. CDR3 amino acids: CASSLRASDEQFF. CDR3 in DNA: TGTGCCAGCAGCTTAAGAGCGTCGGATGAGCAGTTCTTC.

The rearrangement joins TRBV27 to TRBJ2-7; TRBD2 agrees at 8 bases. This CDR3 is built from 16 residues. From germline, CDR1 is MNHEY and CDR2 SMNVEV (reference sequence). V trimming: 3 bases; J trimming: 5 bases; junction bases outside the gene matches: 12. CDR3 sequence: CASSFGAGAVGHEQYF. DNA of the CDR3: TGTGCCAGCAGTTTTGGAGCGGGAGCAGTTGGACACGAGCAGTACTTC.

To note about this clone: This sequence may be a read error, since a much larger clone differs from it by one base. The same CDR3 also results from other DNA sequences found in this sample. The CDR3 is CASSYRGSGNTIYF. For the CDR3, the DNA is TGTGCCAGCAGTTACAGGGGTTCTGGAAACACCATATATTTT. The chain couples TRBV6-5 to TRBJ1-3; D possibly corresponds to TRBD1 (5 bases). This CDR3 has 14 residues. Germline-derived CDR1 and CDR2 are MNHEY and SVGAGI. V lost 2 bases to trimming and J lost 1 base, with 6 bases between them.

The chain employs TRBV5-8 and TRBJ1-5, with D possibly TRBD1 on 6 matching bases. With 9 bases removed from V and 0 bases from J, the gap between germline ends came to 10 bases. This CDR3 is built from 13 residues. From germline, CDR1 is SGHTS and CDR2 YDEGEE. The CDR3 protein is CATAQGSNQPQHF. The CDR3 coding sequence is TGTGCCACAGCACAGGGTAGCAATCAGCCCCAGCATTTT.

This chain links TRBV7-2 with TRBJ2-1, with TRBD2 matching over 7 bases. The CDR3 length is 16 residues. V was clipped by 3 bases and J by 2 bases; unmatched bases: 7. Germline lookup yields CDR1 SGHTA and CDR2 FQGNSA. The CDR3 sequence is CASSFLAAGAYNEQFF. The CDR3 DNA reads TGTGCCAGCAGCTTTCTAGCGGCGGGAGCCTACAATGAGCAGTTCTTC.

The chain joins TRBV7-2 to TRBJ2-7; D not certain. V lost 5 bases and J 4 bases, leaving 15 bases between the germline ends. The CDR3 is 14 amino acids. Germline V gene sequence: CDR1 SGHTA, CDR2 FQGNSA. CDR3 loop: CASSPPSAAYEQYF. The CDR3 DNA is TGTGCCAGCAGCCCCCCTTCGGCGGCTTACGAGCAGTACTTC.

V usage is TRBV24-1 and J usage is TRBJ2-7; D is uncertain. CDR3 length equals 14 residues. V was pared by 5 bases and J by 0 bases, with 10 bases between. Germline V lookup: CDR1 KGHDR, CDR2 SFDVKD. CDR3 sequence: CATSAAGSSYEQYF. The CDR3 DNA reads as TGTGCCACCAGTGCGGCAGGAAGCTCCTACGAGCAGTACTTC.

The chain recombines TRBV9 with TRBJ2-4, with 9 bases identical to TRBD1. Germline lookup yields CDR1 SGDLS and CDR2 YYNGEE. This CDR3 contains 14 residues. V shed 3 bases and J 4 bases; nucleotides not matched to a gene: 2. The CDR3 nucleotides read TGTGCCAGCAGCGCAGGGACAGGGAAAAACATTCAGTACTTC. The encoded protein is CASSAGTGKNIQYF. The full variable domain, rest sourced from reference TRBV9 and TRBJ2-4, is DSGVTQTPKHLITATGQRVTLRCSPRSGDLSVYWYQQSLDQGLQFLIQYYNGEERAKGNILERFSAQQFPDLHSELNLSSLELGDSALYFCASSAGTGKNIQYFGAGTRLSVL.

The V and J genes are TRBV7-2 and TRBJ2-1; 12 positions match TRBD2. Germline loops: CDR1 SGHTA, CDR2 FQGNSA. The CDR3 extends over 19 amino acids. Trimming at V came to 0 bases and at J to 0 bases, leaving 6 bases not matched to a gene. The CDR3 DNA reads TGTGCCAGCAGCTTAGCGAGTAGGACTAGCGGGAACTCCTACAATGAGCAGTTCTTC. Its translation: CASSLASRTSGNSYNEQFF.

V usage is TRBV9 and J usage is TRBJ2-7; 7 bases are shared with TRBD2. With 4 bases clipped from V and 1 base from J, the junction kept 14 bases outside the gene matches. Germline CDR1 is SGDLS and CDR2 is YYNGEE. The CDR3 has 17 residues. The CDR3 sequence: CASSPHRGGHFSYEQYF. The CDR3 DNA reads TGTGCCAGCAGCCCACACCGGGGAGGGCACTTTTCCTACGAGCAGTACTTC.